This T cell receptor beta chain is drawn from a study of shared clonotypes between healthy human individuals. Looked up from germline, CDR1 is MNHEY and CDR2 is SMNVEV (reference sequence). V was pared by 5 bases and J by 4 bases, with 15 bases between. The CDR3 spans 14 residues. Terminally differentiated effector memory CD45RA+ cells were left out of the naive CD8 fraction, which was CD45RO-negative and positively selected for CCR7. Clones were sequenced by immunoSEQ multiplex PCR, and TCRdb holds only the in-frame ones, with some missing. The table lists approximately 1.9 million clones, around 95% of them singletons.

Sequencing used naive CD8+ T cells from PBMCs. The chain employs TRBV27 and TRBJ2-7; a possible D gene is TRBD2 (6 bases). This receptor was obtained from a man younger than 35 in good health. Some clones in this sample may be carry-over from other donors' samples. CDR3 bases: TGTGCCAGCAGTGTAGGGACTCAACAGTACGAGCAGTACTTC. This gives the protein CASSVGTQQYEQYF.